This record covers a single T cell receptor beta chain. Its matching antigen is unknown. Trimming took 3 bases from V and 10 from J; bases not matched to a gene: 7. Germline V gene sequence: CDR1 SEHNR, CDR2 FQNEAQ (reference sequence). This CDR3 comprises 16 residues. These data belong to a study of OX40 agonist ivuxolimab in advanced cancers. Study in general: The treatment was a fully human IgG2 OX40 agonist, ivuxolimab. Broader study findings: Averaged across samples, CD8+ T cells carried more expanded clones than CD4+ did.

TCRdb's copy holds only in-frame clones and misses some; the assay was immunoSEQ multiplex PCR. The table includes 96,000 or so clones, under 85% detected once. Sequenced material: CD4+ or CD8+ T cells sorted from blood, taken in a trial of the OX40 agonist ivuxolimab. The clonotype was recovered from an adult with an advanced solid tumor such as melanoma, head and neck, liver or kidney cancer. V and J are TRBV7-9 and TRBJ1-6; 12 bases align to TRBD1. The CDR3 DNA reads as TGTGCCAGCAGCTTTCCGGGACAGGGGGCCTTGTCACCCCTCCACTTT. It encodes CASSFPGQGALSPLHF.